These 16 T cell receptor beta chains originate from one sample sequenced in a study of blood T cell repertoires in COVID-19. Assay used: immunoSEQ multiplex PCR; TCRdb lists only in-frame clones, some missing. The sample holds some 130,000 clones, around 80% seen once. Source material: peripheral blood. These receptors were obtained from a man in his 70s with acute or convalescent COVID-19.

The genes are TRBV30 and TRBJ2-7, with 9 positions matching TRBD1. This CDR3 is 15 amino acids long. Germline V CDR1 and CDR2: GTSNPN, SVGIG (reference sequence). V lost 3 bases to trimming and J lost 5 bases; unmatched junction nucleotides: 11. Here the CDR3 reads CAWSQSGTGRNEQYF. The CDR3 DNA reads as TGTGCCTGGAGCCAATCCGGGACAGGGCGAAACGAGCAGTACTTC.

The chain is built from TRBV14 and TRBJ1-2; unclear D gene. Germline V CDR1 and CDR2: SGHDN, FVKESK. The CDR3 has 12 amino acids. Trimming cost V 1 base and J 5 bases, with 5 bases left between them. The CDR3 DNA reads TGTGCCAGCAGCCAAGTAGTATATGGCTACACCTTC. Translating it yields CASSQVVYGYTF.

This chain connects TRBV5-1 to TRBJ1-2; D is uncertain. V was pared by 0 bases and J by 7 bases, with 10 bases between. CDR3 size: 13 residues. Germline CDR1 and CDR2: SGHRS and YFSETQ. CDR3 DNA: TGCGCCAGCAGCTTGGGTCCGGGGTCTGGCTACACCTTC. Translating gives CASSLGPGSGYTF.

This chain joins TRBV27 and TRBJ1-4; TRBD1 matches at 10 bases. J was trimmed by 0 bases and V by 3 bases; bases with no gene match: 7. The germline gives CDR1 MNHEY, CDR2 SMNVEV (reference sequence). The CDR3 has 18 residues. The CDR3 sequence: CASSLGQGSFATNEKLFF. The DNA of the CDR3 is TGTGCCAGCAGTTTGGGACAGGGGAGTTTTGCAACTAATGAAAAACTGTTTTTT.

The gene calls are TRBV5-4 and TRBJ1-2, with TRBD1 as a possible D gene (5 bases). The CDR3 runs 12 residues. V lost 3 bases to trimming and J lost 8 bases, with 11 bases between them. CDR1 is SGHNT, CDR2 YYREEE, per germline (reference sequence). The CDR3 region is CASSWGGDGYTF. Written as DNA, the CDR3 is TGTGCCAGCAGCTGGGGAGGGGACGGCTACACCTTC. Based on the CDR3 plus reference TRBV5-4 and TRBJ1-2, the full variable domain is ETGVTQSPTHLIKTRGQQVTLRCSSQSGHNTVSWYQQALGQGPQFIFQYYREEENGRGNFPPRFSGLQFPNYSSELNVNALELDDSALYLCASSWGGDGYTFGSGTRLTVV.

The chain uses TRBV27 and TRBJ2-7, with D possibly being TRBD1 (6 bases). V lost 2 bases and J 3 bases, leaving 8 bases between the germline ends. The CDR3 loop spans 13 amino acids. Germline V gene lookup returns CDR1 MNHEY and CDR2 SMNVEV (reference sequence). The DNA for the CDR3 is TGTGCCAGCAGTTTACGGACAGACTACGAGCAGTACTTC. Protein product: CASSLRTDYEQYF.

The chain carries TRBV28 and TRBJ2-3; tentatively, D is TRBD1 (7 bases). The V end was cut by 6 bases, the J end by 0 bases, with 13 bases between. This CDR3 region has 15 residues. The germline V gene encodes CDR1 MDHEN and CDR2 SYDVKM. CDR3 sequence: CASRVPGGSTDTQYF. In DNA, the CDR3 is TGTGCCAGCAGGGTCCCAGGGGGGAGCACAGATACGCAGTATTTT.

CDR3 DNA: TGTGCCAGCAGCTTCTTCCGGACAGGGTATAATGAAAAACTGTTTTTT. Translated, it gives CASSFFRTGYNEKLFF. J is TRBJ1-4 and V is TRBV11-2; TRBD1 aligns across 8 bases. The CDR3 loop spans 16 amino acids. CDR1 and CDR2 from the germline V gene are SGHAT and FQNNGV. V was pared by 3 bases and J by 4 bases, with 7 bases of the junction left unmatched.

The chain joins TRBV5-1 to TRBJ2-5; 10 bases align to TRBD2. V shed 0 bases and J 2 bases; nucleotides not matched to a gene: 4. The CDR3 is 16 residues long. Germline V gives CDR1 SGHRS, CDR2 YFSETQ. The CDR3 reads CASSLVGAGGQETQYF. The CDR3 nucleotides are TGCGCCAGCAGCTTGGTCGGAGCGGGGGGGCAAGAGACCCAGTACTTC.

The chain carries TRBV29-1 and TRBJ1-1; 7 nucleotides line up with TRBD1. Germline CDR1 SQVTM, CDR2 ANQGSEA. This CDR3 is built from 11 residues. V shed 5 bases, J shed 7 bases, and the junction held 4 bases outside the gene matches. This CDR3 is CSVRRDSEAFF. CDR3 DNA: TGCAGCGTTCGAAGGGACAGTGAAGCTTTCTTT.

V is TRBV5-1 and J is TRBJ2-1, with a possible D match to TRBD1 (6 bases). Germline CDR1 and CDR2: SGHRS and YFSETQ. The CDR3 loop spans 15 amino acids. The germline V and J ends were trimmed by 5 bases and 3 bases, with 15 bases remaining between them. The CDR3 nucleotides are TGCGCCAGCAGAAAACAGGGTCTGAACTACAATGAGCAGTTCTTC. Residues: CASRKQGLNYNEQFF.

This clone appeared once. The chain carries TRBV5-1 and TRBJ2-1; 10 bases match TRBD1. CDR1 is SGHRS, CDR2 YFSETQ, per germline. The CDR3 loop spans 17 amino acids. J was trimmed by 3 bases and V by 0 bases; bases with no gene match: 6. Written as DNA, the CDR3 is TGCGCCAGCAGCTTGGCCGGGACAGGGGATCTCTACAATGAGCAGTTCTTC. Translation: CASSLAGTGDLYNEQFF.

CDR3 bases: TGTGCCAGCAGTTACGGAGGTCCCAACGAGCAGTACTTC. This codes for CASSYGGPNEQYF. J is TRBJ2-7 and V is TRBV6-6, with TRBD2 as a possible D gene (5 bases). Germline V gives CDR1 MNHNY, CDR2 SVGAGI (reference sequence). V dropped 2 bases and J dropped 5 bases, with 10 bases sitting between them. The CDR3 has 13 residues.

The chain employs TRBV9 and TRBJ2-3; D is unresolved. The V gene's germline CDR1 is SGDLS and CDR2 YYNGEE. The CDR3 runs 16 residues. V lost 0 bases and J lost 3, with 14 bases in between. The CDR3 region has the DNA TGTGCCAGCAGCGTAGGAGCGAACCCTGGGACAGATACGCAGTATTTT. Translating it yields CASSVGANPGTDTQYF.

The genes are TRBV5-1 and TRBJ2-1; 9 bases fit TRBD2. The V gene end was trimmed by 4 bases and the J gene end by 9 bases; junction bases not matched to a gene: 11. Germline lookup yields CDR1 SGHRS and CDR2 YFSETQ. The length of the CDR3 is 15 residues. CDR3 sequence: CASSLNPGTSLEQFF. CDR3 sequence (DNA): TGCGCCAGCAGCCTGAATCCCGGGACTAGCCTTGAGCAGTTCTTC.

This rearrangement joins TRBV7-9 to TRBJ2-3; the D gene is possibly TRBD1 (6 bases). Trimming shortened V by 1 base and J by 2 bases, and 10 bases separated the two germline ends. Germline lookup yields CDR1 SEHNR and CDR2 FQNEAQ (reference sequence). The CDR3 has 15 residues. The CDR3 sequence: CASSLGDMVTDTQYF. DNA for the CDR3: TGTGCCAGCAGCTTAGGGGACATGGTCACAGATACGCAGTATTTT.